This T cell receptor (beta chain) was observed in a study of blood T cell repertoires in COVID-19. Study details: T cells, B-cell-depleted T cells, or PBMCs supplied cDNA or gDNA.

Source study methods: Reference gene primer amplification gave nucleated cell count estimates. The method was immunoSEQ multiplex PCR; TCRdb's version includes in-frame clones alone and lacks a portion of them. V and J calls and clone size are given by that table; D and trimming were obtained from the DNA. This table holds approximately 75,000 clones, around 80% found once. The CDR3 has 12 amino acids. Looked up from germline, CDR1 is SGHRS and CDR2 is YFSETQ. Trimming took off 5 bases at V and 3 bases at J, with 9 bases between the two ends. The receptor was isolated from a human donor in a cohort sampled during active COVID-19. The V gene is TRBV5-1, the J gene TRBJ2-7; possible D gene TRBD2, 6 bases. Sequences were obtained from peripheral blood. The CDR3: CASRAGIYEQYF. The CDR3, as DNA: TGCGCCAGCAGGGCGGGGATCTACGAGCAGTACTTC.